The next 23 T cell receptor beta chains were all read from a single sample in a study of blood T cell repertoires in COVID-19. TCRdb's copy holds only in-frame clones and misses some; the assay was immunoSEQ multiplex PCR. The sample comprises 140,000 to 150,000 clones, roughly 81% of which are singletons, and 2.6% rests with the top ten. Sequenced: peripheral blood. These receptors were taken from a human donor with acute or convalescent COVID-19. The donor label of this sample is uncertain.

CDR3 region: CATRPRGLDTQYF. The CDR3 DNA reads as TGTGCCACCAGGCCGCGGGGATTGGATACGCAGTATTTT. This chain links TRBV24-1 with TRBJ2-3, with D possibly matching TRBD2 (6 bases). The CDR3 spans 13 residues. Germline assignment: CDR1 KGHDR and CDR2 SFDVKD. V was shortened by 7 bases and J by 6 bases, with 13 bases between the two germline ends.

This rearrangement joins TRBV9 to TRBJ1-1; 11 bases fit TRBD1. V shed 5 bases and J 5 bases; nucleotides not matched to a gene: 5. Per the germline V gene, CDR1 is SGDLS and CDR2 is YYNGEE. The CDR3 has 14 amino acids. In nucleotides, the CDR3 is TGTGCCAGCAGTTCTGGACAGGGGGCGACTGAAGCTTTCTTT. This encodes CASSSGQGATEAFF.

Turning to this clone: This same CDR3 is encoded by further DNA sequences in the sample. J is TRBJ1-2 and V is TRBV30; TRBD1 agrees at 12 bases. Germline V CDR1 and CDR2: GTSNPN, SVGIG (reference sequence). The CDR3 totals 14 residues. V shed 1 base and J 4 bases; nucleotides not matched to a gene: 1. In DNA form, the CDR3 reads TGTGCCTGGAGTGGGGGACAGGGGGCCTATGGCTACACCTTC. Protein product: CAWSGGQGAYGYTF.

V usage is TRBV5-8 and J usage is TRBJ2-5; tentative D call: TRBD1 (5 bases). The CDR3 spans 13 residues. Germline CDR1 is SGHTS and CDR2 is YDEGEE. Between the trimmed V and J ends, which lost 4 bases and 5 bases, there was a span of 12 bases. The CDR3 region is CASSAPRVETQYF. The CDR3 DNA reads TGTGCCAGCAGCGCTCCCAGGGTCGAGACCCAGTACTTC.

The CDR3 here is CAGTFGDEQYF. In DNA form, the CDR3 reads TGTGCCGGGACCTTCGGGGACGAGCAGTACTTC. The chain joins TRBV30 to TRBJ2-7, with D perhaps TRBD1 or TRBD2 (5 bases each). The V end lost 8 bases, the J end lost 5 bases, and 13 bases lay between the germline ends. Per the germline V gene, CDR1 is GTSNPN and CDR2 is SVGIG (reference sequence). The CDR3 contains 11 residues.

The CDR3 sequence: CASSPPGQGSSPLHF. CDR3 sequence (DNA): TGTGCCAGCTCACCACCGGGGCAGGGCTCTTCACCCCTCCACTTT. This chain uses TRBV18 with TRBJ1-6; the D gene is possibly TRBD1 (5 bases). Trimming stripped 0 bases from V and 9 bases from J, with 12 bases between. CDR1 and CDR2 (germline): KGHSH, LQKENI. CDR3 length equals 15 residues.

On this clone: The sample contains more than one DNA sequence encoding this CDR3. The J gene is TRBJ2-2, the V gene TRBV7-2; 9 nucleotides agree with TRBD2. The CDR3 has 15 amino acids. J gave up 2 bases and V 3 bases, and 1 base lay outside the gene matches. The germline V gene encodes CDR1 SGHTA and CDR2 FQGNSA. The CDR3 DNA follows: TGTGCCAGCAGCTTGACTAGCGGAAACACCGGGGAGCTGTTTTTT. This codes for CASSLTSGNTGELFF.

The chain employs TRBV27 and TRBJ1-6; TRBD1 aligns across 9 bases. Looked up from germline, CDR1 is MNHEY and CDR2 is SMNVEV (reference sequence). CDR3 length: 18 amino acids. V lost 5 bases, J lost 6 bases, and 14 bases stayed unmatched. CDR3 loop: CASSGRDRVSYANSPLHF. The CDR3 DNA follows: TGTGCCAGCAGTGGCCGGGACAGGGTGTCTTACGCTAATTCACCCCTCCACTTT.

This clone has a single count. V gene TRBV2 combines with J gene TRBJ2-3; 7 bases match TRBD2. Trimming cost V 9 bases and J 0 bases; bases outside gene matches: 6. Per germline, CDR1 SNHLY and CDR2 FYNNEI. The length of the CDR3 is 14 residues. In DNA form, the CDR3 reads TGTGCCAGTAGAGCGGGACTCAGCACAGATACGCAGTATTTT. Translating gives CASRAGLSTDTQYF.

This clone was seen just once. The rearrangement uses TRBV5-1 and TRBJ2-7; 10 positions match TRBD2. Germline V CDR1 and CDR2: SGHRS, YFSETQ. This CDR3 region has 14 residues. J gave up 5 bases and V 4 bases, and 6 bases lay outside the gene matches. CDR3 sequence (DNA): TGCGCCAGCAGCCCCGGGACTAGCGCGAACGAGCAGTACTTC. Translation gives CASSPGTSANEQYF. The full variable domain, its missing parts supplied by reference TRBV5-1 and TRBJ2-7, is KAGVTQTPRYLIKTRGQQVTLSCSPISGHRSVSWYQQTPGQGLQFLFEYFSETQRNKGNFPGRFSGRQFSNSRSEMNVSTLELGDSALYLCASSPGTSANEQYFGPGTRLTVT.

CDR3 region: CASRLGRFHGYTF. DNA of the CDR3: TGTGCCAGCAGGTTGGGCAGATTTCATGGCTACACCTTC. This sequence joins TRBV27 and TRBJ1-2; D uncertain. V was trimmed by 6 bases and J by 6 bases, leaving 14 bases between them. Germline CDR1 MNHEY, CDR2 SMNVEV (reference sequence). The CDR3 loop spans 13 amino acids.

The J gene is TRBJ1-2, the V gene TRBV4-3; D is possibly TRBD1 (5 bases). The CDR3 runs to 14 residues. Between the trimmed V and J ends, which lost 1 base and 6 bases, there was a span of 12 bases. From germline, CDR1 is LGHNA and CDR2 YSLEER. The DNA of the CDR3 is TGCGCCAGCAGCCAAGGGCTCTCAGGGAATGGCTACACCTTC. Translation: CASSQGLSGNGYTF.

The V call is TRBV3-1 (or the pseudogene TRBV3-2), the J call TRBJ1-1; the match to TRBD1 covers 7 bases. With V trimmed by 3 bases and J by 4 bases, 17 bases remained unmatched. The CDR3 totals 18 residues. CDR1 is LGHDT, CDR2 YNNKEL, per germline (reference sequence). The CDR3 sequence: CASSHPPWNRGSGTEAFF. DNA of the CDR3: TGTGCCAGCAGCCACCCCCCATGGAACAGGGGATCAGGCACTGAAGCTTTCTTT.

The chain links TRBV18 to TRBJ1-3; 7 bases fit TRBD1. Trimming took 3 bases from V and 2 from J; bases not matched to a gene: 4. The length of the CDR3 is 15 residues. Germline lookup yields CDR1 KGHSH and CDR2 LQKENI. CDR3 coding DNA: TGTGCCAGCTCACCGCAGGGGGTTGCTGGAAACACCATATATTTT. Translation: CASSPQGVAGNTIYF.

This clone was counted once. The chain recombines TRBV15 with TRBJ1-1, with a weak D call TRBD1 (6 bases). The CDR3 length is 14 residues. V shed 3 bases and J shed 0 bases, with 8 bases lying between them. Looked up from germline, CDR1 is LNHNV and CDR2 is YYDKDF (reference sequence). The CDR3 DNA is TGTGCCACCAGCAGTGGACAGCTGAACACTGAAGCTTTCTTT. Protein product: CATSSGQLNTEAFF. The full variable domain, rest sourced from reference TRBV15 and TRBJ1-1, is DAMVIQNPRYQVTQFGKPVTLSCSQTLNHNVMYWYQQKSSQAPKLLFHYYDKDFNNEADTPDNFQSRRPNTSFCFLDIRSPGLGDTAMYLCATSSGQLNTEAFFGQGTRLTVV.

This chain links TRBV6-2 or TRBV6-3 with TRBJ2-2; 7 positions agree with TRBD1. V trimming: 5 bases; J trimming: 0 bases; junction bases outside the gene matches: 6. Germline V gene sequence: CDR1 MNHEY, CDR2 SVGEGT. This CDR3 has 16 amino acids. CDR3 sequence: CASSNPGQTNTGELFF. The CDR3 region has the DNA TGTGCCAGCAGTAACCCGGGACAGACGAACACCGGGGAGCTGTTTTTT.

The chain recombines TRBV11-2 with TRBJ1-1; D possibly corresponds to TRBD1 (6 bases). V dropped 6 bases and J dropped 11 bases, with 16 bases sitting between them. Looked up from germline, CDR1 is SGHAT and CDR2 is FQNNGV. The CDR3 contains 12 residues. CDR3 sequence reads: CASSSDGGLAFF. The DNA for the CDR3 is TGTGCCAGCAGTTCCGACGGGGGGCTTGCTTTCTTT.

The chain carries TRBV25-1 and TRBJ1-2; 8 positions match TRBD1. This CDR3 contains 15 residues. Germline CDR1 and CDR2: MGHDK and SYGVNS. Losses at the gene ends were 8 bases for V and 7 bases for J; bases not matched to a gene: 15. The DNA for the CDR3 is TGTGCCAGCTCAGGGGGCGTCATCGGCCCCCTTGGCTACACCTTC. Translated: CASSGGVIGPLGYTF.

As concerns this clone: The same CDR3 arises from other DNA sequences in this sample as well. The CDR3 region has the DNA TGTGCCAGCAGTTTAGGACTAGCGGGAGAGCAGTTCTTC. Its translation: CASSLGLAGEQFF. The rearrangement links TRBV12-3 or TRBV12-4 to TRBJ2-1, with 11 bases matching TRBD2. Trimming at V came to 1 base and at J to 10 bases, leaving 0 bases not matched to a gene. CDR3 size: 13 residues.

V usage is TRBV4-3 and J usage is TRBJ2-3, with D uncertain. The ends were cut back, 4 bases at V and 0 bases at J, with 11 bases in the middle. Germline CDR1 LGHNA, CDR2 YSLEER. This CDR3 has 15 residues. The CDR3 DNA reads as TGCGCCAGCAGCCCCCGGGTTTGGAGCACAGATACGCAGTATTTT. It specifies CASSPRVWSTDTQYF.

The CDR3: CASSLTGHQPQHF. The CDR3 DNA follows: TGCGCCAGCAGTTTGACAGGACACCAGCCCCAGCATTTT. The chain combines TRBV5-1 with TRBJ1-5; D possibly corresponds to TRBD1 (6 bases). V dropped 5 bases and J dropped 7 bases, with 13 bases sitting between them. This CDR3 is built from 13 residues. Germline V gives CDR1 SGHRS, CDR2 YFSETQ.

This chain uses TRBV4-2 with TRBJ2-6; D is possibly TRBD2 (6 bases). V dropped 5 bases and J dropped 2 bases, with 16 bases sitting between them. The CDR3 has 17 residues. Per the germline V gene, CDR1 is LGHNA and CDR2 is YNFKEQ. As DNA, the CDR3 is TGTGCCAGCAGCATCGCGCCGGGAGTACCTGGGGCCAACGTCCTGACTTTC. Translating it yields CASSIAPGVPGANVLTF.

The chain carries TRBV29-1 and TRBJ1-1; 8 bases map to TRBD1. J lost 1 base, V lost 5 bases, and 3 bases had no gene match. The CDR3 is 13 amino acids. CDR1 and CDR2 (germline): SQVTM, ANQGSEA. The CDR3 DNA reads as TGCAGCGTTCATACAGGGGGGAACACTGAAGCTTTCTTT. It encodes CSVHTGGNTEAFF.